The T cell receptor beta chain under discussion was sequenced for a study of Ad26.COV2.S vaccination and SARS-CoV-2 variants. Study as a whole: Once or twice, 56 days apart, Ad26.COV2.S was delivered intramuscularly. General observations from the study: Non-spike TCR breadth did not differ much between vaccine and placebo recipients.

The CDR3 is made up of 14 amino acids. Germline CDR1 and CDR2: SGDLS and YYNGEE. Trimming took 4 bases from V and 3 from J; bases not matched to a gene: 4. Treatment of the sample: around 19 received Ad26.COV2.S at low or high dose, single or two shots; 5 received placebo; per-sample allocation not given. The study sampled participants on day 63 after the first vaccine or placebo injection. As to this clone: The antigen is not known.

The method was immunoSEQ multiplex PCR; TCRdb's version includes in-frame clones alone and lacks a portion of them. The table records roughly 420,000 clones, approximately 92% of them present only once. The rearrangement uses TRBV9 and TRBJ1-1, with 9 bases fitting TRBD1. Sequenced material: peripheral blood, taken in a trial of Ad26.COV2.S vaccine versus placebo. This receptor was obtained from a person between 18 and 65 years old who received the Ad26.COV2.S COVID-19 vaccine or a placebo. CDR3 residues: CASSKGQGYTEAFF. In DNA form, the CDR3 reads TGTGCCAGCAGCAAAGGACAGGGGTACACTGAAGCTTTCTTT.